The 10 T cell receptor beta chains presented below share a single source sample, sequenced in a study of human T cells and chemical hapten exposure. As to time point: patch test 1, 2 weeks after DPC sensitization. The treatment here: therapeutic diphenylcyclopropenone sensitization with weekly scalp DPC. TCRdb passed the RACE reads through MiXCR, listing each CDR3 protein once. Among about 120,000 distinct CDR3 sequences listed, roughly an eighth were seen once. Sequences were derived from whole blood, sampled in connection with sensitization to the hapten diphenylcyclopropenone (DPC). Receptors originate from a man younger than 35 with alopecia areata. Some clones in this sample may be carry-over from other donors' samples.

This clonotype occurred a few times. The V and J genes are TRBV25-1 and TRBJ2-7; 7 positions agree with TRBD2. CDR3 length: 14 residues. J gave up 2 bases and V 2 bases, and 3 bases lay outside the gene matches. Germline V gives CDR1 MGHDK, CDR2 SYGVNS. The CDR3 is CASSERGVTYEQYF. The CDR3 nucleotides read TGTGCCAGCAGTGAACGGGGGGTTACCTACGAGCAGTACTTC.

This sequence joins TRBV10-2 and TRBJ2-3; 7 bases match TRBD1. This CDR3 has 18 residues. Germline CDR1 reads WSHSY; CDR2 reads SAAADI. The V and J ends lost 0 bases and 2 bases, in that order; junction bases with no gene match: 11. Here the CDR3 DNA reads TGCGCCAGCAGTGAGTCCCCCCCGGACAGGAGACCCACAGATACGCAGTATTTT. This sequence encodes CASSESPPDRRPTDTQYF.

This clonotype was observed at least ten times. The chain carries TRBV7-9 and TRBJ2-7; TRBD1 agrees at 7 bases. Germline V gene lookup returns CDR1 SEHNR and CDR2 FQNEAQ (reference sequence). The ends lost 5 bases at V and 3 bases at J; junction bases unmatched: 1. This CDR3 is 12 amino acids long. The chain's CDR3 is CASSPGGYEQYV. CDR3 DNA sequence: TGTGCCAGCAGCCCAGGGGGCTACGAGCAGTACGTC.

Only a few counts were recorded for this clonotype. The chain uses TRBV20-1 and TRBJ2-7, with 9 bases lining up with TRBD2. Germline assignment: CDR1 DFQATT and CDR2 SNEGSKA (reference sequence). The CDR3 loop spans 18 amino acids. V lost 0 bases and J lost 0; bases outside the gene matches: 12. In nucleotides, the CDR3 is TGCAGTGCTAGAGACCCAATGGAGCGGGGGGACTTCTCCTACGAGCAGTACTTC. Its protein product is CSARDPMERGDFSYEQYF.

The table lists this clonotype with many counts. In DNA form, the CDR3 reads TGCGCCAGCAGCCAAGATTGGGCCAGTTTCTACGAGCAGTACTTC. Residues: CASSQDWASFYEQYF. This chain links TRBV4-3 with TRBJ2-7, with D unclear. This CDR3 has 15 residues. CDR1 and CDR2 (germline): LGHNA, YSLEER. Deletions cut 0 bases from V and 3 bases from J, with 12 bases between.

This clonotype was seen more than once but under ten times. V and J are TRBV5-4 and TRBJ1-2; D gene uncertain. V was clipped by 3 bases and J by 4 bases, with 13 bases between them. Germline V gives CDR1 SGHNT, CDR2 YYREEE (reference sequence). The CDR3 has 14 amino acids. In DNA form, the CDR3 reads TGTGCCAGCAGCTCGGATCTGACCCCCTATGGCTACACCTTC. Its protein is CASSSDLTPYGYTF.

A word on this clonotype: A much larger clone sits a single nucleotide away, making a read error possible. It is likely a read error, because the conserved phenylalanine at the end of the CDR3 is missing. CDR3 in DNA: TGCAGTGCTAGAGTCAGTACTGAAGCTTTCTTA. It codes for CSARVSTEAFL. The chain combines TRBV20-1 with TRBJ1-1; D gene ambiguous. Trimming removed 1 base from V and 5 bases from J, with 5 bases in between. The CDR3 totals 11 residues. Germline V gives CDR1 DFQATT, CDR2 SNEGSKA (reference sequence).

This clonotype was seen a few times. The rearrangement links TRBV7-8 to TRBJ2-1, with 11 bases identical to TRBD1. The CDR3 sequence is 15 residues long. The germline gives CDR1 SGHVS, CDR2 FQNEAQ. Trimming took 5 bases from V and 4 from J; bases not matched to a gene: 4. This chain's CDR3 is CASSPRDRGYNEQFF. In DNA form, the CDR3 reads TGTGCCAGCAGCCCAAGGGACAGGGGGTACAATGAGCAGTTCTTC.

The CDR3 loop reads CATRVGKGYGYTF. Written as DNA, the CDR3 is TGTGCCACCCGGGTAGGGAAAGGCTATGGCTACACCTTC. The chain combines TRBV7-2 with TRBJ1-2; D uncertain. The CDR3 spans 13 residues. V lost 10 bases to trimming and J lost 4 bases, with 16 bases between them. Germline-derived CDR1 and CDR2 are SGHTA and FQGNSA. Complete variable domain (other parts from reference TRBV7-2 and TRBJ1-2): GAGVSQSPSNKVTEKGKDVELRCDPISGHTALYWYRQSLGQGLEFLIYFQGNSAPDKSGLPSDRFSAERTGGSVSTLTIQRTQQEDSAVYLCATRVGKGYGYTFGSGTRLTVV.

CDR3 DNA sequence: TGTGCCAGCACCCCGACACAAGCGGGCAATCAGCCCCAGCATTTT. Its translation: CASTPTQAGNQPQHF. The chain has TRBV21-1 and TRBJ1-5. TRBV21-1 is noted as a pseudogene. The CDR3 contains 15 residues.